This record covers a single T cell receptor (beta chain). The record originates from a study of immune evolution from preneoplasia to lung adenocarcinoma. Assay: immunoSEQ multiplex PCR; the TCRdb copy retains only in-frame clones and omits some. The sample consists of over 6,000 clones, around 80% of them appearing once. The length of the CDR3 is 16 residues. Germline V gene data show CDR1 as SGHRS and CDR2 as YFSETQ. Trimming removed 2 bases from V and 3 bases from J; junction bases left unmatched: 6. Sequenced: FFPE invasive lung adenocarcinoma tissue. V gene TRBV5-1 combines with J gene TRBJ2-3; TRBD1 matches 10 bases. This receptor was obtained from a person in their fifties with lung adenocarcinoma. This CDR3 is CASSFSRDRGTDTQYF. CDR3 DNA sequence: TGCGCCAGCAGCTTCTCCCGGGACAGGGGTACAGATACGCAGTATTTT. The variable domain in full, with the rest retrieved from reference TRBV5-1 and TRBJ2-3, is KAGVTQTPRYLIKTRGQQVTLSCSPISGHRSVSWYQQTPGQGLQFLFEYFSETQRNKGNFPGRFSGRQFSNSRSEMNVSTLELGDSALYLCASSFSRDRGTDTQYFGPGTRLTVL.